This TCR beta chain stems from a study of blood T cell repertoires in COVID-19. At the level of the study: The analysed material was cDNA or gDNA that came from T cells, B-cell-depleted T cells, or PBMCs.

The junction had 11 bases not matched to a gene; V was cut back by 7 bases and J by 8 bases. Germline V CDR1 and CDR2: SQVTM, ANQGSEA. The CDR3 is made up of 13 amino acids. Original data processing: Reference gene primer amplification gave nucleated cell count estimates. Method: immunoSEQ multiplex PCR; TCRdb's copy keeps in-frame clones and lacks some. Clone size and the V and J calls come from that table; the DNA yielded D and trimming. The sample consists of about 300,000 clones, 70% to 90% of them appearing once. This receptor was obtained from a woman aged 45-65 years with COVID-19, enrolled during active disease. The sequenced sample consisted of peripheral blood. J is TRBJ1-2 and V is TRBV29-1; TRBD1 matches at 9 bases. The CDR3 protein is CSGRQGGPGGYTF. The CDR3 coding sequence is TGCAGCGGAAGACAGGGGGGACCGGGAGGCTACACCTTC.